The clone carrying this T cell receptor beta chain was detected only a few times. What it binds is not known. The data were obtained in a study of CD8+ T cells in alopecia areata. Study findings and constraints: Under tofacitinib, fewer expanded CD8+ clones appeared among the top 100 scalp clones. In scalp and blood during tofacitinib, many expanded lesional clones persisted.

The treatment: oral pan-JAK inhibitor, 5-10 mg twice daily. Germline trimming cut 1 base from V and 2 bases from J; bases unmatched to any gene: 5. Germline V lookup: CDR1 SGHDN, CDR2 FVKESK. The CDR3 loop spans 15 amino acids. Extracted RNA was reverse transcribed, and the resulting cDNA served as sequencing template. The repertoire was sequenced with immunoSEQ multiplex PCR; TCRdb's copy has only in-frame clones and lacks some. This sample has roughly 180,000 clones, with 40% to 65% found just once. The source of this sequence is a human donor with alopecia areata. The genes are TRBV14 and TRBJ2-7, with TRBD1 matching over 7 bases. The source was CD8+ T cells sorted from blood, collected at week 24, from a patient treated with tofacitinib. CDR3 nucleotides: TGTGCCAGCAGCCAAGGGACCGGGACAGCCTACGAGCAGTACTTC. It codes for CASSQGTGTAYEQYF.